This T cell receptor (beta chain) was observed in a study of early T cells in non-severe SARS-CoV-2 infection. As for the study in general: The study sequenced bulk RNA from unsorted whole blood, with chains unpaired. Study-level points and caveats: Missing private and CD4 specificities, VDJdb matching favored anti-spike CD8 responses.

This clonotype showed up many times. Its antigen is as yet unknown. Tagging with unique molecular identifiers was applied to individual cDNA molecules. TCRdb itself ran the 5' RACE reads through MiXCR, one entry per CDR3 protein. The table shows more than 85,000 distinct CDR3 sequences, with roughly 17% occurring only once. Sequencing was performed on whole blood. The TCR comes from an adult who was a healthcare worker with PCR-confirmed SARS-CoV-2 infection or an uninfected control (not recorded which).

Here the CDR3 reads CASRGTSGTRDTQYF. CDR3 DNA sequence: TGTGCCAGCAGAGGGACTAGCGGGACGAGAGATACGCAGTATTTT. The rearrangement links TRBV27 to TRBJ2-3, with 13 bases that match TRBD2. Trimming took 6 bases from V and 5 from J; bases not matched to a gene: 5. The CDR3 has 15 residues. CDR1 MNHEY and CDR2 SMNVEV come from the germline V gene (reference sequence).